Listed below are T cell receptor beta chains from one sample, sequenced in a study of blood T cell repertoires in COVID-19. Produced via immunoSEQ multiplex PCR; TCRdb's table is partial and in-frame only. Of tens of thousands of clones listed, 70% to 90% are singletons. Material: peripheral blood. The receptors here all came from a man between 65 and 80 years old with acute or convalescent COVID-19. Both conserved end residues are part of each CDR3. Fields, in order: D gene, V gene, J gene, clone size, CDR3 DNA, CDR3 protein. A D gene is named only where the DNA matches it firmly. Expanded clones are given a class, and other clones once, few, many or no size at all.

d_call: -; v_call: TRBV5-8; j_call: TRBJ1-5; clone_size: -; cdr3_nt: TGTGCCAGCAGCTTACGGGGGGCTAGCAATCAGCCCCAGCATTTT; cdr3_aa: CASSLRGASNQPQHF
d_call: -; v_call: TRBV7-2; j_call: TRBJ2-7; clone_size: -; cdr3_nt: TGTGCCAGCAGCTTATCCGCGGGGCGGTGGCAGTACTTC; cdr3_aa: CASSLSAGRWQYF
d_call: -; v_call: TRBV5-1; j_call: TRBJ2-2; clone_size: -; cdr3_nt: TGCGCCAGCAGCTTGGCCGTGAACACCGGGGAGCTGTTTTTT; cdr3_aa: CASSLAVNTGELFF
d_call: TRBD1; v_call: TRBV19; j_call: TRBJ1-2; clone_size: -; cdr3_nt: TGTGCCAGTAGTGAACAGGGGGCGCATGACGGCTACACCTTC; cdr3_aa: CASSEQGAHDGYTF
d_call: TRBD2; v_call: TRBV19; j_call: TRBJ2-7; clone_size: -; cdr3_nt: TGTGCCAGTGGTTTAGCGGGAGCCTACGAGCAGTACTTC; cdr3_aa: CASGLAGAYEQYF
d_call: -; v_call: TRBV19; j_call: TRBJ1-5; clone_size: -; cdr3_nt: TGTGCCAGTAGTATAGGGGGGCTCGCTCAGCCCCAGCATTTT; cdr3_aa: CASSIGGLAQPQHF
d_call: -; v_call: TRBV2; j_call: TRBJ2-1; clone_size: -; cdr3_nt: TGTGCCAGCATGGGGAGATACAATGAGCAGTTCTTC; cdr3_aa: CASMGRYNEQFF
d_call: TRBD1; v_call: TRBV5-4; j_call: TRBJ2-7; clone_size: few; cdr3_nt: TGTGCCAGCAGCTTGCTGGACAGGGGGGATGAGCAGTACTTC; cdr3_aa: CASSLLDRGDEQYF
d_call: TRBD2; v_call: TRBV7-6; j_call: TRBJ2-1; clone_size: -; cdr3_nt: TGTGCCAGCAGCCCAGGACTAGCGGGAGTGCGGGAGCAGTTCTTC; cdr3_aa: CASSPGLAGVREQFF
d_call: TRBD1; v_call: TRBV6-6; j_call: TRBJ2-3; clone_size: -; cdr3_nt: TGTGCCAGCAGTGGACAGGGAAGGACAGATACGCAGTATTTT; cdr3_aa: CASSGQGRTDTQYF
d_call: -; v_call: TRBV6-6; j_call: TRBJ2-7; clone_size: -; cdr3_nt: TGTGCCAGCAGTTACGCCAGCTACGAGCAGTACTTC; cdr3_aa: CASSYASYEQYF